This is a list of T cell receptor beta chains from one sample in a study of blood T cell repertoires in COVID-19. Produced via immunoSEQ multiplex PCR; TCRdb's table is partial and in-frame only. The profile shows some 20,000 clones, around 85% of them singletons. Sequencing was performed on peripheral blood. Every receptor here comes from a man of 80 years or more with acute or convalescent COVID-19. The CDR3 runs from the conserved cysteine through the conserved F or W. D genes are given only for firm matches. Expanded clones are given a class, and other clones once, few, many or no size at all.

CDR3 DNA | CDR3 protein | clone size | J gene | V gene | CDR3 length | D gene
TGTGCCAGCAGCTTAGGGGGACAGGGGGCGCTTGGGGCCAACGTCCTGACTTTC | CASSLGGQGALGANVLTF | NA | TRBJ2-6 | TRBV7-8 | 18 | TRBD1
TGTGCCAGCAGCGTAGAGGCGGGAGCGAACACCGGGGAGCTGTTTTTT | CASSVEAGANTGELFF | NA | TRBJ2-2 | TRBV9 | 16 | TRBD2
TGTGCCAGCAGCTCGCAACCTAGCGGTCCATCAGGGTATACGCAGTATTTT | CASSSQPSGPSGYTQYF | NA | TRBJ2-3 | TRBV7-3 | 17 | TRBD2
TGTGCCAGCAGCTCCGGGACAGCCTATGGCTACACCTTC | CASSSGTAYGYTF | NA | TRBJ1-2 | TRBV7-9 | 13 | TRBD1
TGTGCCACCAGCCCGGCCCTGCGGGGGGCCTACGAGCAGTACTTC | CATSPALRGAYEQYF | NA | TRBJ2-7 | TRBV15 | 15 | TRBD2
TGTGCCAGCGGCAGGGAATCCTACGAGCAGTACTTC | CASGRESYEQYF | NA | TRBJ2-7 | TRBV11-1 | 12 | NA
TGTGCCAGCTCACGGACAGGGGCTCTCGGGGCCTACGAGCAGTACTTC | CASSRTGALGAYEQYF | NA | TRBJ2-7 | TRBV18 | 16 | TRBD1
TGTGCCAGCAGACCACAGGGGGATACTGAAGCTTTCTTT | CASRPQGDTEAFF | NA | TRBJ1-1 | TRBV11-2 | 13 | TRBD1
TGTGCCAGCAGCGCTGGACAGGTGAGCAATCAGCCCCAGCATTTT | CASSAGQVSNQPQHF | NA | TRBJ1-5 | TRBV5-8 | 15 | TRBD1
TGTGCCAGCAGTAGGGGGGGTCCTTGGGACGAGCAGTACTTC | CASSRGGPWDEQYF | NA | TRBJ2-7 | TRBV9 | 14 | NA
TGTGCCAGCAGCTTTACAGGGCCCTACGAGCAGTACTTC | CASSFTGPYEQYF | NA | TRBJ2-7 | TRBV5-8 | 13 | NA
TGTGCCAGCAGCTTAATCGGGGGCACAGATACGCAGTATTTT | CASSLIGGTDTQYF | few | TRBJ2-3 | TRBV7-3 | 14 | NA
TGTGCCAGTAGTATAGTAGACTCCAACACTGAAGCTTTCTTT | CASSIVDSNTEAFF | NA | TRBJ1-1 | TRBV19 | 14 | NA
TGTGCTAGTGGACGGGACAGCCTTAATACAGATACGCAGTATTTT | CASGRDSLNTDTQYF | once | TRBJ2-3 | TRBV12-5 | 15 | TRBD1
TGTGCCAGCAGCTGGGCCGGGACAGACTATTATGGCTACACCTTC | CASSWAGTDYYGYTF | NA | TRBJ1-2 | TRBV7-9 | 15 | TRBD1
TGTGCCAGCAGCTTACCCTACGGAGGGCAAAACATTCAGTACTTC | CASSLPYGGQNIQYF | NA | TRBJ2-4 | TRBV7-9 | 15 | NA
TGCGCCAGCAGCCAAGGCTCTATGAAGACCCAGTACTTC | CASSQGSMKTQYF | large | TRBJ2-5 | TRBV4-3 | 13 | NA
TGTGCCAGCTCACCACGGGGACAGGTCACTTCTGGAAACACCATATATTTT | CASSPRGQVTSGNTIYF | NA | TRBJ1-3 | TRBV18 | 17 | TRBD1
TGTGCCAGCAGCGGGGGGGGGAACACCGGGGAGCTGTTTTTT | CASSGGGNTGELFF | NA | TRBJ2-2 | TRBV6-6 | 14 | TRBD2
TGTGCCAGCAAGGGGTTTGTTGCAGATACGCAGTATTTT | CASKGFVADTQYF | once | TRBJ2-3 | TRBV6-5 | 13 | NA
TGTGCCAACCCAGGAGGGCCAGATACGCAGTATTTT | CANPGGPDTQYF | NA | TRBJ2-3 | TRBV28 | 12 | NA
TGTGCCAGCAGCCAAGATCCGGGGAATTCACCCCTCCACTTT | CASSQDPGNSPLHF | NA | TRBJ1-6 | TRBV3-1/TRBV3-2 | 14 | NA
TGTGCCAGCATCAGGGGGTTGGGGGAGCAGTTCTTC | CASIRGLGEQFF | NA | TRBJ2-1 | TRBV5-8 | 12 | TRBD1
TGTGCCAGCAGCGTAGCCACCGAATTCGGTTCACCCCTCCACTTT | CASSVATEFGSPLHF | NA | TRBJ1-6 | TRBV9 | 15 | NA
TGTGCCAGCAGCTTCCAGGTAACAATAGGATCACCCCTCCACTTT | CASSFQVTIGSPLHF | few | TRBJ1-6 | TRBV5-6 | 15 | NA
TGTGCCACCAGCAGAGAGGGGGCCCCGCAAGAGACCCAGTACTTC | CATSREGAPQETQYF | once | TRBJ2-5 | TRBV15 | 15 | NA
TGTGCCAGCAGCCAGGGACTCAGCTCCTACAATGAGCAGTTCTTC | CASSQGLSSYNEQFF | NA | TRBJ2-1 | TRBV5-6 | 15 | NA
TGCGCCAGCAGCCAAGAATTTAGGGGGACCGGGGAGCTGTTTTTT | CASSQEFRGTGELFF | once | TRBJ2-2 | TRBV4-3 | 15 | NA
TGTGCCAGCAGTTTAGGGGGGGCCCTAGGTGGCTACACCTTC | CASSLGGALGGYTF | NA | TRBJ1-2 | TRBV28 | 14 | NA